This T cell receptor (beta chain) is drawn from a study of human T cells and chemical hapten exposure. Points from the study as a whole: TCRs above 1 in 1000 frequency stayed constant with DPC sensitization. Expanded TCRs showed more large CDR3 clusters than pre-sensitization or healthy control sets.

In the original processing: Sample-level TCR yields exhibited a median of approximately 96,000, with a range of roughly 23,224 to 700,000. TCRdb reanalysed the RACE reads using MiXCR and keeps one entry per CDR3 protein. The V and J calls were determined by TCRdb, not by the authors. This table has around 360,000 distinct CDR3 sequences, under 6.5% appearing once. This clonotype was counted at least ten times. Its antigen is not known. Time point noted: patch test 2, 6 weeks after DPC sensitization. The treatment denotes: therapeutic diphenylcyclopropenone sensitization with weekly scalp DPC. It was unfractionated whole blood from which total RNA was extracted. The sequences come from whole blood, collected in connection with sensitization to the hapten diphenylcyclopropenone (DPC). This TCR came from a woman aged 18-29 years with alopecia areata. Some clones in this sample may be carry-over from other donors' samples.

The CDR3 region has the DNA TGTGCCAGCAGCTCCCGACATCTGCCCTATGAAGCTTTCTTT. Translating it yields CASSSRHLPYEAFF. J is TRBJ1-1 and V is TRBV7-9; no clear D. V was shortened by 4 bases and J by 7 bases, with 16 bases between the two germline ends. CDR3 size: 14 residues. Germline V gene sequence: CDR1 SEHNR, CDR2 FQNEAQ (reference sequence).